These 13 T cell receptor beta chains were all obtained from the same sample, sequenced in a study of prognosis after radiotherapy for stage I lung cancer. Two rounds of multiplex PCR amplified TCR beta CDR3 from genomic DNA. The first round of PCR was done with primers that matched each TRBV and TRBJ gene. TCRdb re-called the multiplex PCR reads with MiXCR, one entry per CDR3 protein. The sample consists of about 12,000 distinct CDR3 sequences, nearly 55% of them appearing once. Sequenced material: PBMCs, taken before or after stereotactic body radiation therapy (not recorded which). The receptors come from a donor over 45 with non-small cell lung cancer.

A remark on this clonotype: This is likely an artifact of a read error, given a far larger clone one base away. DNA for the CDR3: TGTGCCAGAAGTTACGGGGCCAACGTCCTGACTTTC. Amino acids: CARSYGANVLTF. J is TRBJ2-6 and V is TRBV6-4; D not certain. Deletions cut 9 bases from V and 4 bases from J, with 7 bases between. The germline V gene has CDR1 MRHNA and CDR2 SNTAGT. The CDR3 contains 12 residues.

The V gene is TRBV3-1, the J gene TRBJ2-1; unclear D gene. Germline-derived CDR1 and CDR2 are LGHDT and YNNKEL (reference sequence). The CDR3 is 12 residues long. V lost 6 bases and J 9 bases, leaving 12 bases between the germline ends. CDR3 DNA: TGTGCCAGCAGATGTTTTTTAGGTGAGCAGTTCTTC. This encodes CASRCFLGEQFF.

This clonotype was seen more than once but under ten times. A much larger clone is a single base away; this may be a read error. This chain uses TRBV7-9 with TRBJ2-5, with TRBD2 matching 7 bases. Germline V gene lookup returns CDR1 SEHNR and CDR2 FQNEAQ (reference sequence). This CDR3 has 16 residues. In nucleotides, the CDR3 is TGTGCCAGCAGCCCCTGGACTAGGACAAACCAAGATACCCAGTACTTC. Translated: CASSPWTRTNQDTQYF.

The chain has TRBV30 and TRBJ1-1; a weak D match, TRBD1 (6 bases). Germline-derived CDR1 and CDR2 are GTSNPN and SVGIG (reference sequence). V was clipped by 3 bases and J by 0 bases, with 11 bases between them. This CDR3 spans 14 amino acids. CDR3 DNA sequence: TGTGCCTGGAGGGGGGGCCGGCTGAACACTGAAGCTTTCTTT. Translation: CAWRGGRLNTEAFF.

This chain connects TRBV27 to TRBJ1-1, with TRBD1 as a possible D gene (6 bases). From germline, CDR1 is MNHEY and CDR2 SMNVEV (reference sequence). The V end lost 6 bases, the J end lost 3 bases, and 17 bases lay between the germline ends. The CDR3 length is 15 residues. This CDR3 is CASRGQLARDTEAFF. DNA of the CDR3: TGTGCCAGCAGAGGACAGTTGGCGCGGGACACTGAAGCTTTCTTT.

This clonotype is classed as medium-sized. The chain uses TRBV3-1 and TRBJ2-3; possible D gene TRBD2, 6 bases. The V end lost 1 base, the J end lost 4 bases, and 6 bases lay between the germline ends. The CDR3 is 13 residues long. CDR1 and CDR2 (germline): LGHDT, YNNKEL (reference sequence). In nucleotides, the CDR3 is TGTGCCAGCAGCCAAGCGGGGGCAGATACGCAGTATTTT. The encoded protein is CASSQAGADTQYF.

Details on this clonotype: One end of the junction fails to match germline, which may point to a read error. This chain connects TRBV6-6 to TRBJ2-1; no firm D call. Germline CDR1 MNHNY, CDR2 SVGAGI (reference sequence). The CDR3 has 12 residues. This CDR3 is CASIYSGCEQFF. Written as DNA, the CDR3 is TGTGCCAGCATTTACTCCGGGTGTGAGCAGTTCTTC.

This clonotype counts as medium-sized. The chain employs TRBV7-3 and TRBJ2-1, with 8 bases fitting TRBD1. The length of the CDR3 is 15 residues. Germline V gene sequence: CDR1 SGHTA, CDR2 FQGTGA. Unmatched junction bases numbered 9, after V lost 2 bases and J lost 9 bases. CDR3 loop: CASSLGRGQFSEQFF. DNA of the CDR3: TGTGCCAGCAGCTTAGGCAGGGGGCAGTTTAGTGAGCAGTTCTTC. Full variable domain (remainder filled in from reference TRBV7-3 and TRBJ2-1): GAGVSQTPSNKVTEKGKYVELRCDPISGHTALYWYRQSLGQGPEFLIYFQGTGAADDSGLPNDRFFAVRPEGSVSTLKIQRTERGDSAVYLCASSLGRGQFSEQFFGPGTRLTVL.

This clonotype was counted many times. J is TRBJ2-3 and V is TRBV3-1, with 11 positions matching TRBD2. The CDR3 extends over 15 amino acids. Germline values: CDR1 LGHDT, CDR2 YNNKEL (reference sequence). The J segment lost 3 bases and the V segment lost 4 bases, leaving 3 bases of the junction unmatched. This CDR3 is CASSPLAGGTDTQYF. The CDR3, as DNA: TGTGCCAGCAGCCCCCTAGCGGGAGGTACAGATACGCAGTATTTT.

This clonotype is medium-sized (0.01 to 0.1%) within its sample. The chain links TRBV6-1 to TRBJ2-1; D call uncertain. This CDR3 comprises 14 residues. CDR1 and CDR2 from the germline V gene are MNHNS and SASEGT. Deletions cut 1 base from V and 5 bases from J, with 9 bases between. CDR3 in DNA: TGTGCCAGCAGTGAAGTTGTCGGAAACAATGAGCAGTTCTTC. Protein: CASSEVVGNNEQFF.

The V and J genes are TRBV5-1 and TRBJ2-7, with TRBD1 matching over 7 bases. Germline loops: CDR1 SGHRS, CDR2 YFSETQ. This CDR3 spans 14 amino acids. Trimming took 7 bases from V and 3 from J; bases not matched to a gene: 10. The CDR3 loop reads CASSIQTGLYEQYF. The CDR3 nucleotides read TGCGCCAGCTCAATACAGACAGGGCTCTACGAGCAGTACTTC.

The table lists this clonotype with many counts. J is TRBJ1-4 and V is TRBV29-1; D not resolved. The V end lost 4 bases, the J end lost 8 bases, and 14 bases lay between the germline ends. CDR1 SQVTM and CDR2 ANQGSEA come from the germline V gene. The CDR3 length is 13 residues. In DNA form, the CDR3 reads TGCAGCGTTGTAGAGTGGACGGGAGAAAAACTGTTTTTT. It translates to CSVVEWTGEKLFF.

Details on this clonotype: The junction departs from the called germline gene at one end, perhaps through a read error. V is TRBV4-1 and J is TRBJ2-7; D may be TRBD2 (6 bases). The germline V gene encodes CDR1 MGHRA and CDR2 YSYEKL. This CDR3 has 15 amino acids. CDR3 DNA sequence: TGTGCCAGCAGCCCTACTGGAGGGATGAAATACGAGCAGTACTTC. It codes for CASSPTGGMKYEQYF.